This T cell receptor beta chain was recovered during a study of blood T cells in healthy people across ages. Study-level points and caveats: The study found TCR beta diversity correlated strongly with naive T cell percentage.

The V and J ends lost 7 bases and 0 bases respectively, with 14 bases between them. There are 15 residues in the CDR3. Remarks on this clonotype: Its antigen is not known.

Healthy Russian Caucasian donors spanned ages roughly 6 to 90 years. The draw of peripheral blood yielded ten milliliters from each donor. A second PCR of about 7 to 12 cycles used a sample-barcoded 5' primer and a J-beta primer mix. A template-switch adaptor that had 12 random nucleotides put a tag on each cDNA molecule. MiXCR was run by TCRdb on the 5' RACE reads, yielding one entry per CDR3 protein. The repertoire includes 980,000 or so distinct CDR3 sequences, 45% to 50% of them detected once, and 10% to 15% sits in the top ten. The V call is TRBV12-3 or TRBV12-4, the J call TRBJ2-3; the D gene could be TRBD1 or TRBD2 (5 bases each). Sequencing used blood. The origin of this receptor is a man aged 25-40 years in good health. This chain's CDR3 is CASNKTGTSTDTQYF. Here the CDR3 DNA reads TGTGCCAGCAATAAGACCGGGACGAGCACAGATACGCAGTATTTT.